This is a list of T cell receptor beta chains from one sample in a study of cytotoxic CD8 clonotypes in ibrutinib-treated CLL. Sequenced by immunoSEQ multiplex PCR; TCRdb stores in-frame clones only, minus some. The sample consists of about 29,000 clones, 55% to 70% of them appearing once. The sample was PBMCs, taken after 24 months of ibrutinib treatment. These receptors came from a human donor with chronic lymphocytic leukemia. Both conserved end residues are part of each CDR3. The order of the fields is clone size, J gene, V gene, D gene, CDR3 protein, CDR3 DNA. The D gene is left open where the match is weak. A row's size may be missing; if present it is once, few, many or a size class.

clone size: few; J gene: TRBJ1-2; V gene: TRBV9; D gene: NA; CDR3 protein: CASRTLAGGYTF; CDR3 DNA: TGTGCCAGCAGGACGCTGGCGGGAGGCTACACCTTC
clone size: few; J gene: TRBJ2-7; V gene: TRBV30; D gene: NA; CDR3 protein: CAWSQGVSYEQYF; CDR3 DNA: TGTGCCTGGAGTCAGGGAGTTTCTTACGAGCAGTACTTC
clone size: NA; J gene: TRBJ1-4; V gene: TRBV19; D gene: NA; CDR3 protein: CASVHRATNEKLFF; CDR3 DNA: TGTGCCAGTGTTCACCGGGCAACTAATGAAAAACTGTTTTTT
clone size: NA; J gene: TRBJ2-7; V gene: TRBV6-6; D gene: NA; CDR3 protein: CASSYGYGSYEQYF; CDR3 DNA: TGTGCCAGCAGTTACGGATACGGGAGTTACGAGCAGTACTTC
clone size: NA; J gene: TRBJ1-2; V gene: TRBV2; D gene: NA; CDR3 protein: CASREGETSYGYTF; CDR3 DNA: TGTGCCAGCAGGGAGGGGGAGACTTCCTATGGCTACACCTTC
clone size: few; J gene: TRBJ2-7; V gene: TRBV10-3; D gene: TRBD2; CDR3 protein: CAISKRGGLDEQYF; CDR3 DNA: TGTGCCATCAGCAAGCGGGGGGGCCTAGACGAGCAGTACTTC
clone size: NA; J gene: TRBJ2-5; V gene: TRBV20-1; D gene: NA; CDR3 protein: CSATLGTQYF; CDR3 DNA: TGCAGTGCTACTCTGGGGACCCAGTACTTC
clone size: NA; J gene: TRBJ2-2; V gene: TRBV11-2; D gene: NA; CDR3 protein: CASSLALTGRGGELFF; CDR3 DNA: TGTGCCAGCAGCTTAGCCTTGACAGGGAGGGGCGGGGAGCTGTTTTTT
clone size: once; J gene: TRBJ2-2; V gene: TRBV19; D gene: NA; CDR3 protein: CASSPGRTGELFF; CDR3 DNA: TGTGCCAGTAGCCCAGGGCGCACCGGGGAGCTGTTTTTT
clone size: NA; J gene: TRBJ1-2; V gene: TRBV7-8; D gene: NA; CDR3 protein: CASSPDRKYGYTF; CDR3 DNA: TGTGCCAGCAGCCCGGACAGAAAGTATGGCTACACCTTC
clone size: NA; J gene: TRBJ2-2; V gene: TRBV9; D gene: NA; CDR3 protein: CASSVSGELFF; CDR3 DNA: TGTGCCAGCAGCGTATCCGGGGAGCTGTTTTTT
clone size: few; J gene: TRBJ2-7; V gene: TRBV28; D gene: NA; CDR3 protein: CASSLIGQGSYEQYF; CDR3 DNA: TGTGCCAGCAGTTTGATTGGCCAGGGGTCTTACGAGCAGTACTTC
clone size: NA; J gene: TRBJ1-2; V gene: TRBV2; D gene: NA; CDR3 protein: CASSEETSRRGGYTF; CDR3 DNA: TGTGCCAGCAGTGAAGAGACCAGTCGGAGGGGTGGCTACACCTTC
clone size: NA; J gene: TRBJ2-7; V gene: TRBV6-5; D gene: NA; CDR3 protein: CASSYRGSYEQYF; CDR3 DNA: TGTGCCAGCAGTTACAGGGGATCCTACGAGCAGTACTTC
clone size: NA; J gene: TRBJ1-5; V gene: TRBV1; D gene: NA; CDR3 protein: CTSLGTGVWKGNQPQHF; CDR3 DNA: TGCACCAGCCTCGGGACAGGGGTGTGGAAAGGCAATCAGCCCCAGCATTTT
clone size: NA; J gene: TRBJ2-1; V gene: TRBV11-3; D gene: TRBD2; CDR3 protein: CASSLDIGRLAGRNEQFF; CDR3 DNA: TGTGCCAGCAGCTTAGATATTGGTAGGCTAGCGGGGAGGAATGAGCAGTTCTTC
clone size: few; J gene: TRBJ1-3; V gene: TRBV6-5; D gene: TRBD1; CDR3 protein: CASSYSWDSSGNTIYF; CDR3 DNA: TGTGCCAGCAGTTACTCGTGGGACAGCTCTGGAAACACCATATATTTT
clone size: NA; J gene: TRBJ1-4; V gene: TRBV11-2; D gene: NA; CDR3 protein: CASSVALNEKLFF; CDR3 DNA: TGTGCCAGCAGCGTAGCCCTTAATGAAAAACTGTTTTTT
clone size: NA; J gene: TRBJ1-5; V gene: TRBV4-3; D gene: NA; CDR3 protein: CASSQGTGGKPQHF; CDR3 DNA: TGCGCCAGCAGCCAAGGGACGGGGGGTAAGCCCCAGCATTTT
clone size: NA; J gene: TRBJ2-3; V gene: TRBV11-3; D gene: NA; CDR3 protein: CASRGQDTQYF; CDR3 DNA: TGTGCCAGCAGGGGGCAAGATACGCAGTATTTT
clone size: NA; J gene: TRBJ1-5; V gene: TRBV19; D gene: NA; CDR3 protein: CASSISGNQPQHF; CDR3 DNA: TGTGCCAGTAGTATATCTGGCAATCAGCCCCAGCATTTT
clone size: NA; J gene: TRBJ1-4; V gene: TRBV7-8; D gene: NA; CDR3 protein: CASSLDAGIVANEKLFF; CDR3 DNA: TGTGCCAGCAGCTTAGATGCGGGGATTGTGGCTAATGAAAAACTGTTTTTT
clone size: NA; J gene: TRBJ2-3; V gene: TRBV12-5; D gene: NA; CDR3 protein: CASGLGGARTDTQYF; CDR3 DNA: TGTGCTAGTGGTTTGGGAGGGGCCCGCACAGATACGCAGTATTTT
clone size: once; J gene: TRBJ1-2; V gene: TRBV11-1; D gene: NA; CDR3 protein: CASSLGVGPGANYGYTF; CDR3 DNA: TGTGCCAGCAGCTTAGGAGTGGGGCCCGGAGCTAACTATGGCTACACCTTC
clone size: NA; J gene: TRBJ2-2; V gene: TRBV9; D gene: TRBD1; CDR3 protein: CASGQGARTGELFF; CDR3 DNA: TGTGCCAGCGGGCAGGGGGCTCGCACCGGGGAGCTGTTTTTT
clone size: NA; J gene: TRBJ1-6; V gene: TRBV2; D gene: NA; CDR3 protein: CASWGQGRNSPLHF; CDR3 DNA: TGTGCCTCCTGGGGGCAGGGGAGGAATTCACCCCTCCACTTT
clone size: NA; J gene: TRBJ2-1; V gene: TRBV5-4; D gene: NA; CDR3 protein: CASSFPESNEQFF; CDR3 DNA: TGTGCCAGCAGCTTCCCGGAGAGCAATGAGCAGTTCTTC
clone size: many; J gene: TRBJ1-5; V gene: TRBV25-1; D gene: NA; CDR3 protein: CASSEWSVNQPQHF; CDR3 DNA: TGTGCCAGCAGTGAATGGTCAGTCAATCAGCCCCAGCATTTT
clone size: NA; J gene: TRBJ2-5; V gene: TRBV4-3; D gene: NA; CDR3 protein: CASSQGDGSQETQYF; CDR3 DNA: TGCGCCAGCAGCCAAGGAGACGGGAGCCAAGAGACCCAGTACTTC
clone size: NA; J gene: TRBJ2-7; V gene: TRBV10-2; D gene: TRBD1; CDR3 protein: CASSPDRGEQYF; CDR3 DNA: TGCGCCAGCAGTCCAGACAGGGGCGAGCAGTACTTC
clone size: NA; J gene: TRBJ2-7; V gene: TRBV5-1; D gene: NA; CDR3 protein: CASSTASGPLREQYF; CDR3 DNA: TGCGCCAGCAGCACGGCATCGGGGCCCCTTCGGGAGCAGTACTTC
clone size: NA; J gene: TRBJ1-5; V gene: TRBV27; D gene: NA; CDR3 protein: CAHRTDLSNQPQHF; CDR3 DNA: TGTGCCCACAGGACAGATCTGAGCAATCAGCCCCAGCATTTT
clone size: NA; J gene: TRBJ1-1; V gene: TRBV9; D gene: NA; CDR3 protein: CASSVAQRAQMNTEAFF; CDR3 DNA: TGTGCCAGCAGCGTAGCTCAGCGTGCGCAGATGAACACTGAAGCTTTCTTT
clone size: NA; J gene: TRBJ2-7; V gene: TRBV28; D gene: TRBD1; CDR3 protein: CASSLPGQGNYEQYF; CDR3 DNA: TGTGCCAGCAGTCTCCCGGGACAGGGAAACTACGAGCAGTACTTC
clone size: NA; J gene: TRBJ2-3; V gene: TRBV9; D gene: NA; CDR3 protein: CASSVGPDTQYF; CDR3 DNA: TGTGCCAGCAGCGTCGGTCCGGATACGCAGTATTTT
clone size: NA; J gene: TRBJ1-2; V gene: TRBV4-2; D gene: NA; CDR3 protein: CASSRRTALISNYGYTF; CDR3 DNA: TGTGCCAGCAGCCGACGGACAGCCCTGATTTCCAACTATGGCTACACCTTC